This TCR beta chain was identified during a study of CD8+ T cells in alopecia areata. Extraction and reverse transcription of RNA yielded cDNA as the sequencing template. The repertoire was sequenced with immunoSEQ multiplex PCR; TCRdb's copy has only in-frame clones and lacks some. The data show 90,000 to 130,000 clones, 50% to 70% seen once. V lost 4 bases, J lost 5 bases, and 4 bases stayed unmatched. Germline CDR1 SNHLY, CDR2 FYNNEI. The CDR3 has 13 residues. This clonotype was sampled from a human donor with alopecia areata. V gene TRBV2 combines with J gene TRBJ2-7, with 8 bases identical to TRBD1. Material: NKG2D-low CD8+ T cells sorted from blood. This CDR3 is CASSADRGNEQYF. Here the CDR3 DNA reads TGTGCCAGCAGTGCAGACAGGGGCAACGAGCAGTACTTC. Full variable domain (remainder filled in from reference TRBV2 and TRBJ2-7): EPEVTQTPSHQVTQMGQEVILRCVPISNHLYFYWYRQILGQKVEFLVSFYNNEISEKSEIFDDQFSVERPDGSNFTLKIRSTKLEDSAMYFCASSADRGNEQYFGPGTRLTVT.